This T cell receptor beta chain was sequenced for a study of control samples from healthy donors and cancer patients. The method was immunoSEQ multiplex PCR; TCRdb's version includes in-frame clones alone and lacks a portion of them. The sample consists of just under 100,000 clones, over 90% of them appearing once. CDR1 is MGHRA and CDR2 is YSYEKL in the germline V gene. Deletions cut 3 bases from V and 7 bases from J, with 7 bases between. The CDR3 consists of 12 residues. The TCR originated in a man aged 18 to 35 in good health. The source material was blood. The rearrangement joins TRBV4-1 to TRBJ2-1; D gene uncertain. This CDR3 is CASSHMRNEQFF. The CDR3 DNA reads TGCGCCAGCAGCCACATGAGGAATGAGCAGTTCTTC.